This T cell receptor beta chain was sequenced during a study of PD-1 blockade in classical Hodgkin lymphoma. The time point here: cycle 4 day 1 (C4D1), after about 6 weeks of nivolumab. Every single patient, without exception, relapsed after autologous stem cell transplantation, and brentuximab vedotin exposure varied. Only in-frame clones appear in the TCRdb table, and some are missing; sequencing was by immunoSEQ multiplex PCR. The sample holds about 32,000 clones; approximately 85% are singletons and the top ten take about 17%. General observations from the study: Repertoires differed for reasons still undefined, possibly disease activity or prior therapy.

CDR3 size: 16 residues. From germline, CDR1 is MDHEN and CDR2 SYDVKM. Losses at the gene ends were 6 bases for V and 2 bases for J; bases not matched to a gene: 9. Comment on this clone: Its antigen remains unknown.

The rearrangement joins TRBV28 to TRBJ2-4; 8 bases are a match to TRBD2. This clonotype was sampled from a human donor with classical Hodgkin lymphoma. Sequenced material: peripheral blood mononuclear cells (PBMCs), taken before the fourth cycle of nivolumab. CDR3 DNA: TGTGCCAGCAGACAAGCGGGAGTAGCCTCCAAAAACATTCAGTACTTC. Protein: CASRQAGVASKNIQYF.